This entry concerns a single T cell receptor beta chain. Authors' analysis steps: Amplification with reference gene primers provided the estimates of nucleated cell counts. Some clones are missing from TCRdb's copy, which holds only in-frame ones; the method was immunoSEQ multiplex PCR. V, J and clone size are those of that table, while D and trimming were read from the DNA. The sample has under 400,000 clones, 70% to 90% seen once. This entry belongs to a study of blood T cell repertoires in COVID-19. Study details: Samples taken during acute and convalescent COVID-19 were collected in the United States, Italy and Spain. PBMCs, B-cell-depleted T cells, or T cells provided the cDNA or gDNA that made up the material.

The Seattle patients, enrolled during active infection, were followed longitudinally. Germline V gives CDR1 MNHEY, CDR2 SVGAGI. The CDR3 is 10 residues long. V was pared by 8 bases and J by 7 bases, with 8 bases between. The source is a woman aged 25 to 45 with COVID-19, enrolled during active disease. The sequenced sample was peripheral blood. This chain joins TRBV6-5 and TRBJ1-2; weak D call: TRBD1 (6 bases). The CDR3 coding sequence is TGTGCCAGCCAGGGGTCTGGCTACACCTTC. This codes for CASQGSGYTF.